This is a list of T cell receptor beta chains from one sample in a study of tumor-infiltrating lymphocytes in localized non-small cell lung cancer. Data came from immunoSEQ multiplex PCR; TCRdb stores just in-frame clones and leaves some out. The repertoire includes 2,500 to 3,500 clones, around 52% of them detected once, and 20% to 25% sits in the top ten. Sequenced sample: uninvolved lung tissue not adjacent to the tumor. The origin of the receptors is a human donor with non-small cell lung cancer. CDR3s include the opening cysteine and the closing phenylalanine or tryptophan. The D gene is left open where the match is weak. Where a row states a size, it is once, few, many or the class of an expanded clone; other rows omit it.

size: few; D: TRBD2; length: 14; V: TRBV7-2; J: TRBJ2-7; CDR3: CASSLAGGENEQYF; DNA: TGTGCCAGCAGCTTAGCTGGGGGGGAGAACGAGCAGTACTTC
size: once; D: TRBD2; length: 13; V: TRBV28; J: TRBJ2-7; CDR3: CASSPSGTYEQYF; DNA: TGTGCCAGCAGTCCTAGCGGGACCTACGAGCAGTACTTC
size: .; D: .; length: 15; V: TRBV4-1; J: TRBJ1-2; CDR3: CASSQGFRTNYGYTF; DNA: TGCGCCAGCAGCCAAGGTTTCAGAACTAACTATGGCTACACCTTC
size: .; D: .; length: 15; V: TRBV5-4; J: TRBJ2-1; CDR3: CASSLDGQMRNEQFF; DNA: TGTGCCAGCAGCTTGGATGGACAGATGAGGAATGAGCAGTTCTTC
size: few; D: .; length: 15; V: TRBV28; J: TRBJ1-2; CDR3: CASSPPVGGNYGYTF; DNA: TGTGCCAGCAGTCCCCCAGTTGGGGGAAACTATGGCTACACCTTC
size: .; D: .; length: 14; V: TRBV19; J: TRBJ2-2; CDR3: CASSIKALTGELFF; DNA: TGTGCCAGTAGTATAAAGGCTCTTACCGGGGAGCTGTTTTTT
size: .; D: TRBD1; length: 16; V: TRBV28; J: TRBJ1-4; CDR3: CASSMHSQGADEKLFF; DNA: TGTGCCAGCAGTATGCACTCACAGGGGGCCGATGAAAAACTGTTTTTT
size: once; D: .; length: 14; V: TRBV29-1; J: TRBJ2-5; CDR3: CSVSTGTFRETQYF; DNA: TGCAGCGTCTCGACAGGCACCTTCCGAGAGACCCAGTACTTC
size: .; D: .; length: 11; V: TRBV20-1; J: TRBJ2-3; CDR3: CSARGSDTQYF; DNA: TGCAGTGCTAGAGGCTCAGATACGCAGTATTTT
size: .; D: .; length: 15; V: TRBV30; J: TRBJ2-7; CDR3: CAWSETGDFRYEQYF; DNA: TGTGCCTGGAGTGAAACAGGTGATTTTCGGTACGAGCAGTACTTC